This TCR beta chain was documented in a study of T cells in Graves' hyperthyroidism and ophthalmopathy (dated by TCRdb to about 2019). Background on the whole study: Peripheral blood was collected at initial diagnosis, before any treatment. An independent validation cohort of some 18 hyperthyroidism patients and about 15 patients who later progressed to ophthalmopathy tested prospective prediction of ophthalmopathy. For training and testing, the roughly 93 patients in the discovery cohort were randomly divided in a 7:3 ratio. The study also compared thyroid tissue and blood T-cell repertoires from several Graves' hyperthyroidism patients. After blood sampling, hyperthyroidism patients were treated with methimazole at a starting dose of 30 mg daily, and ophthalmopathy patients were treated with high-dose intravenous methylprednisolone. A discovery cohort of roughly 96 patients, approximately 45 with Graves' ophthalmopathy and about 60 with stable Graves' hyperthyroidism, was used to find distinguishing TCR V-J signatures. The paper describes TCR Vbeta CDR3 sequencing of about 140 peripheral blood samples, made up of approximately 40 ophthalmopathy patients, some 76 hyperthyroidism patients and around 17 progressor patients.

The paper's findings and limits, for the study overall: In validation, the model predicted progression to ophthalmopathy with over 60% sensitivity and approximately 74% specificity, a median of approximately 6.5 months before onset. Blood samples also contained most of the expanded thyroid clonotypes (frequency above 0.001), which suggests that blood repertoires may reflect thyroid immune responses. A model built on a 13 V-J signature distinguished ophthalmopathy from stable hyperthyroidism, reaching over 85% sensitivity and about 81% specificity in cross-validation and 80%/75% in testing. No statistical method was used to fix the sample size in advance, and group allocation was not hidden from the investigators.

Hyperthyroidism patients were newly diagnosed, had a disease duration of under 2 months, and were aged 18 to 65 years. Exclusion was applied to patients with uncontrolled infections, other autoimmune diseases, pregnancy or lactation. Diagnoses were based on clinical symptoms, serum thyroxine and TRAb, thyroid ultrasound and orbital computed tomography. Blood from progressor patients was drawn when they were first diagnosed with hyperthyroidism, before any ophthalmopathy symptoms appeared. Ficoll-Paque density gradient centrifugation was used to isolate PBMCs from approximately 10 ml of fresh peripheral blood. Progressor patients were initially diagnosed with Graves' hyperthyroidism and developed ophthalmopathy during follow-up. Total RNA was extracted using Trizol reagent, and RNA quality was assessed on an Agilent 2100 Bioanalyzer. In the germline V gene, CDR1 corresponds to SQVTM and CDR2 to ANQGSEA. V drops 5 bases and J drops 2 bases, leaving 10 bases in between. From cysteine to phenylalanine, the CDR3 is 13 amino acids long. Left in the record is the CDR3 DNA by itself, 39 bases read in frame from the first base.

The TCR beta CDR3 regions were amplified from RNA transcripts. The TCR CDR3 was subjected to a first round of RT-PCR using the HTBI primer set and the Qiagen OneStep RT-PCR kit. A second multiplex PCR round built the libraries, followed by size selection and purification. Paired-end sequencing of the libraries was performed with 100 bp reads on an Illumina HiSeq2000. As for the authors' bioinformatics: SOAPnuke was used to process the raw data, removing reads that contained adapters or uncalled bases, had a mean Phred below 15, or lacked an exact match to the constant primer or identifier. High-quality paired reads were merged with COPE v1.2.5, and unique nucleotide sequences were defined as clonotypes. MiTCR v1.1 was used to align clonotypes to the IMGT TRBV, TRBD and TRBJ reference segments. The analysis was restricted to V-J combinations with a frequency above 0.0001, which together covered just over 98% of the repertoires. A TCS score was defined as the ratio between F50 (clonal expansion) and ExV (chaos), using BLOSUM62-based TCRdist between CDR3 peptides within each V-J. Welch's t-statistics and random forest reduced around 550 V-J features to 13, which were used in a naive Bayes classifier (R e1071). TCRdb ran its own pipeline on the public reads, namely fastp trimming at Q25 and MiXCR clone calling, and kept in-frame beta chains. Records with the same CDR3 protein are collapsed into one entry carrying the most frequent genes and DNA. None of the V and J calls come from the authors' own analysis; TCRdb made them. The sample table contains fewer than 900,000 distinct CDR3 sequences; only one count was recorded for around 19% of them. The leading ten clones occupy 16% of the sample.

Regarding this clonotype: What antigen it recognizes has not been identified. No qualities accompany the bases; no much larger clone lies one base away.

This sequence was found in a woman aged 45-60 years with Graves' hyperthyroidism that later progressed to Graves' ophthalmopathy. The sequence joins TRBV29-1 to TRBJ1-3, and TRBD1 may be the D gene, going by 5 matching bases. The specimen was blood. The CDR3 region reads CSVLWGAGNTIYF. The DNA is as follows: TGCAGCGTTTTATGGGGGGCTGGAAACACCATATATTTT.